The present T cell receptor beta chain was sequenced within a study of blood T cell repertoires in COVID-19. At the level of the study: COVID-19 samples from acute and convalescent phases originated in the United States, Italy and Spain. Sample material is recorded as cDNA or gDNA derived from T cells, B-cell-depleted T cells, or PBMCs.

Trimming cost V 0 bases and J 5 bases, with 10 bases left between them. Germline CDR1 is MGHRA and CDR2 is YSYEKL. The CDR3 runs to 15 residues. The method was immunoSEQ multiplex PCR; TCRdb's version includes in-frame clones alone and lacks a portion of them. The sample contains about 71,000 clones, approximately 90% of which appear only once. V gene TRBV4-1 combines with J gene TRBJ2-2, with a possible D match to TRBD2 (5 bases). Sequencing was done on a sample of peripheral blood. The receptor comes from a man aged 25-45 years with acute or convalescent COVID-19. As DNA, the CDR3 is TGCGCCAGCAGCCAAGAAGGGCGCGGGACCGGGGAGCTGTTTTTT. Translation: CASSQEGRGTGELFF.